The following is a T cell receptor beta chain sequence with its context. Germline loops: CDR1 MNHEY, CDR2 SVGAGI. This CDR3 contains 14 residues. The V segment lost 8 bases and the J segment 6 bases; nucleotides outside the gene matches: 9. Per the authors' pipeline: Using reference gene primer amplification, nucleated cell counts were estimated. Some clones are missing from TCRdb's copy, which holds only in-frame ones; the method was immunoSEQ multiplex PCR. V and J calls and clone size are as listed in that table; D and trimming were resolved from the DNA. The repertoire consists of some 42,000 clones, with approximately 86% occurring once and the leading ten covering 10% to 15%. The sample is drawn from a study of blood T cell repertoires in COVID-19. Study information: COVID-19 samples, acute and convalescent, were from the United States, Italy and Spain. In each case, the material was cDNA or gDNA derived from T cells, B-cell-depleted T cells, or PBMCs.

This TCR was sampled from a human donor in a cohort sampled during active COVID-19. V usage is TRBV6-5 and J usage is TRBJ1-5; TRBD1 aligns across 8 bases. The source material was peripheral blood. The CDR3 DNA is TGTGCCAGCTCCGCCAACAGGGGGTTTCAGCCCCAGCATTTT. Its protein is CASSANRGFQPQHF.